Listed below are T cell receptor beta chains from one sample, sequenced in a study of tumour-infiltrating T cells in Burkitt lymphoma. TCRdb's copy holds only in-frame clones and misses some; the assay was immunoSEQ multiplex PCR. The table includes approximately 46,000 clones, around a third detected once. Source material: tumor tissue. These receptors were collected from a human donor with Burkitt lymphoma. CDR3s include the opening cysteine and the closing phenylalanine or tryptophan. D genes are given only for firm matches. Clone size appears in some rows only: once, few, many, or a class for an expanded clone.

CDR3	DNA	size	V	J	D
CASSLRRGQTNIQYF	TGTGCCAGCAGCCTTCGGAGGGGACAGACAAACATTCAGTACTTC	.	TRBV4-2	TRBJ2-4	.
CASSVAGQYNEQFF	TGTGCCAGCAGCGTAGCGGGACAATACAATGAGCAGTTCTTC	few	TRBV9	TRBJ2-1	.
CASSLGLAGADTQYF	TGTGCCAGCAGCTTAGGGCTAGCGGGCGCAGATACGCAGTATTTT	.	TRBV7-9	TRBJ2-3	TRBD2
CASSFGSSGYEQYF	TGTGCCAGCAGCTTCGGGTCTAGCGGCTACGAGCAGTACTTC	.	TRBV7-2	TRBJ2-7	TRBD2
CASTKRRGEQYF	TGTGCCAGCACAAAAAGGAGGGGCGAGCAGTACTTC	.	TRBV6-1	TRBJ2-7	.
CATKTGNTEAFF	TGTGCCACCAAGACAGGGAACACTGAAGCTTTCTTT	.	TRBV19	TRBJ1-1	.
CASQLNVGGYYEQYF	TGTGCCAGCCAGCTTAACGTCGGCGGATACTACGAGCAGTACTTC	.	TRBV11-1	TRBJ2-7	.
CASSPFTGALETQYF	TGTGCCAGCTCACCTTTCACAGGGGCACTAGAGACCCAGTACTTC	.	TRBV18	TRBJ2-5	TRBD1
CASSPRAQGIPYYGYTF	TGTGCCAGCAGTCCCCGGGCACAGGGAATCCCCTACTATGGCTACACCTTC	.	TRBV28	TRBJ1-2	.
CASTRRRGFGETQYF	TGTGCCAGTACCCGAAGGCGGGGCTTCGGAGAGACCCAGTACTTC	.	TRBV19	TRBJ2-5	.
CASSLGWARLRYEQYF	TGTGCCAGCAGCTTAGGGTGGGCGAGACTCCGCTACGAGCAGTACTTC	.	TRBV7-6	TRBJ2-7	.
CASSLKQGMNTEAFF	TGTGCCAGCAGCTTAAAACAGGGGATGAACACTGAAGCTTTCTTT	.	TRBV11-2	TRBJ1-1	TRBD1
CASSLGGLDTEAFF	TGTGCCAGCAGCTTAGGGGGTTTAGACACTGAAGCTTTCTTT	few	TRBV5-6	TRBJ1-1	.
CASSLPNSPLHF	TGTGCCAGCAGCTTACCCAATTCACCCCTCCACTTT	few	TRBV13	TRBJ1-6	.
CAIMALAGATDTQYF	TGTGCCATCATGGCGCTAGCGGGGGCCACAGATACGCAGTATTTT	few	TRBV10-3	TRBJ2-3	TRBD2
CASRGQGGIDGYTF	TGTGCCAGCCGAGGACAGGGGGGTATAGATGGCTACACCTTC	few	TRBV19	TRBJ1-2	TRBD1
CASSLRGVGELFF	TGTGCCAGCAGCTTGCGAGGGGTCGGGGAGCTGTTTTTT	.	TRBV5-4	TRBJ2-2	.
CASSQGRASMNTEAFF	TGTGCCAGTAGCCAGGGGCGTGCCAGCATGAACACTGAAGCTTTCTTT	.	TRBV19	TRBJ1-1	.
CASSLRGGTGLNYEQYF	TGTGCCAGCAGCTTAAGGGGCGGGACAGGGCTAAACTACGAGCAGTACTTC	once	TRBV7-3	TRBJ2-7	TRBD1
CASSSGSYEQYF	TGTGCCAGCAGCTCAGGGTCCTACGAGCAGTACTTC	few	TRBV28	TRBJ2-7	.
CASSYLGYGYTF	TGTGCCAGCAGTTACTTGGGCTATGGCTACACCTTC	few	TRBV6-6	TRBJ1-2	.
CASSPAGVNYGYTF	TGTGCCAGTAGTCCGGCGGGGGTTAACTATGGCTACACCTTC	.	TRBV19	TRBJ1-2	.
CSPRTGDRGSNQPQHF	TGCAGCCCGAGGACAGGGGATCGGGGGAGCAATCAGCCCCAGCATTTT	medium-sized	TRBV29-1	TRBJ1-5	TRBD1
CASSQGNAGGNTEAFF	TGCGCCAGCAGCCAGGGGAATGCAGGGGGGAACACTGAAGCTTTCTTT	.	TRBV5-1	TRBJ1-1	TRBD1
CATSRDNPGTQYF	TGTGCCACCAGCAGAGACAACCCGGGGACCCAGTACTTC	few	TRBV15	TRBJ2-5	.
CASNPRQAGNQPQHF	TGTGCCAGCAACCCAAGACAGGCCGGCAATCAGCCCCAGCATTTT	few	TRBV2	TRBJ1-5	.
CASSLLQGYNSPLHF	TGTGCCAGCAGCTTACTTCAGGGCTACAATTCACCCCTCCACTTT	.	TRBV7-2	TRBJ1-6	.
CASSSLYTGELFF	TGTGCCAGCAGCTCCCTTTACACCGGGGAGCTGTTTTTT	.	TRBV5-5	TRBJ2-2	.
CASSLTSGINEQFF	TGCGCCAGCAGCCTTACTAGCGGGATCAATGAGCAGTTCTTC	few	TRBV5-1	TRBJ2-1	TRBD2
CASSPVVGVTEAFF	TGTGCCAGCAGCCCGGTCGTGGGGGTTACTGAAGCTTTCTTT	many	TRBV7-9	TRBJ1-1	.
CASSLAGERETQYF	TGCGCCAGCAGCTTGGCTGGAGAGAGGGAGACCCAGTACTTC	.	TRBV5-1	TRBJ2-5	.
CASRGQGGADTQYF	TGTGCCAGCAGGGGACAGGGAGGGGCAGATACGCAGTATTTT	.	TRBV25-1	TRBJ2-3	TRBD1
CASSYDWGEQYF	TGTGCCAGCAGTTATGATTGGGGAGAGCAGTACTTC	.	TRBV6-6	TRBJ2-7	.
CASRQGDEKLFF	TGTGCCAGCCGACAGGGTGATGAAAAACTGTTTTTT	.	TRBV27	TRBJ1-4	TRBD1
CASSQLTGMNTEAFF	TGTGCCAGTAGCCAGCTGACAGGGATGAACACTGAAGCTTTCTTT	.	TRBV19	TRBJ1-1	TRBD1
CASSLVGQGSDNEQFF	TGCGCCAGCAGCTTGGTGGGACAGGGGTCAGATAATGAGCAGTTCTTC	medium-sized	TRBV5-1	TRBJ2-1	TRBD1
CSFQTGSSGNTIYF	TGCAGCTTTCAGACAGGGAGCTCTGGAAACACCATATATTTT	few	TRBV29-1	TRBJ1-3	TRBD1
CASSQDRGQGRYEQYF	TGCGCCAGCAGCCAAGATCGAGGACAGGGCCGTTACGAGCAGTACTTC	.	TRBV4-1	TRBJ2-7	TRBD1
CASSSTPSSYNSPLHF	TGTGCCAGCAGCAGTACGCCGAGCTCCTATAATTCACCCCTCCACTTT	.	TRBV5-5	TRBJ1-6	.
CASSLELAGGRETQYF	TGTGCCAGCAGCTTAGAACTAGCGGGGGGGCGGGAGACCCAGTACTTC	.	TRBV7-2	TRBJ2-5	TRBD2
CASSRDRPYGYTF	TGTGCCAGTAGTAGGGACAGACCTTATGGCTACACCTTC	.	TRBV19	TRBJ1-2	TRBD1
CASSYSPFGGTQYF	TGTGCCAGCAGTTACTCTCCCTTCGGGGGGACCCAGTACTTC	few	TRBV6-5	TRBJ2-5	.
CASSVGAGGFTDTQYF	TGTGCCAGCAGCGTAGGGGCGGGGGGGTTCACAGATACGCAGTATTTT	few	TRBV9	TRBJ2-3	TRBD2
CASTLGTGGNTEAFF	TGCGCCAGCACCCTCGGGACAGGGGGAAACACTGAAGCTTTCTTT	.	TRBV5-1	TRBJ1-1	TRBD1
CASSLAGRGSHEQYF	TGCGCCAGCAGCTTGGCGGGCAGGGGTTCCCACGAGCAGTACTTC	.	TRBV5-1	TRBJ2-7	.
CAWSVRAGAGETQYF	TGTGCCTGGAGTGTACGGGCGGGGGCAGGGGAGACCCAGTACTTC	few	TRBV30	TRBJ2-5	.
CASLQGLASHYEQYF	TGTGCCAGCCTACAAGGACTGGCGAGTCACTACGAGCAGTACTTC	.	TRBV28	TRBJ2-7	.
CASSLYRWQNTGELFF	TGTGCCAGCAGCTTGTACCGCTGGCAGAACACCGGGGAGCTGTTTTTT	few	TRBV5-6	TRBJ2-2	.
CASSASQGFRTEAFF	TGTGCCAGCTCAGCCTCACAGGGGTTTCGCACTGAAGCTTTCTTT	.	TRBV18	TRBJ1-1	TRBD1
CASSPSTGTGNTIYF	TGTGCCAGCTCACCTTCCACCGGGACTGGAAACACCATATATTTT	.	TRBV18	TRBJ1-3	.
CASSPGLAGVDTQYF	TGCGCCAGCAGCCCCGGACTAGCGGGGGTGGATACGCAGTATTTT	.	TRBV5-1	TRBJ2-3	TRBD2
CASSLGRGSGETQYF	TGTGCCAGCAGCTTAGGCAGGGGAAGTGGAGAGACCCAGTACTTC	few	TRBV7-8	TRBJ2-5	.
CASRTTQGYTEAFF	TGCGCCAGCAGAACTACACAGGGATATACTGAAGCTTTCTTT	few	TRBV5-1	TRBJ1-1	.
CASSPPVTVYGYTF	TGTGCCAGCTCACCACCGGTCACAGTGTATGGCTACACCTTC	.	TRBV18	TRBJ1-2	.
CASSRRGQGTNVLTF	TGTGCCAGCAGCCGGAGGGGACAGGGGACCAACGTCCTGACTTTC	few	TRBV5-5	TRBJ2-6	TRBD1
CASSLRVSGNYGYTF	TGTGCCAGCAGCTTGCGTGTATCCGGTAACTATGGCTACACCTTC	few	TRBV7-2	TRBJ1-2	.
CASSPAQGTLHF	TGTGCCAGCTCCCCCGCCCAGGGAACCCTCCACTTT	.	TRBV18	TRBJ1-6	.